This TCR beta chain was obtained from a study of Graves' ophthalmopathy and Graves' hyperthyroidism. This clonotype has a count of ten or more. This CDR3 is 14 amino acids long. With 5 bases clipped from V and 3 bases from J, the junction kept 9 bases outside the gene matches. Germline values: CDR1 DFQATT, CDR2 SNEGSKA (reference sequence). RNA transcripts were the source from which TCR beta CDR3 regions were amplified. First-round RT-PCR employed HTBI primers, with a second-round multiplex PCR after it. TCRdb called the multiplex PCR reads again in MiXCR, with one record for every CDR3 protein. The sample includes roughly 500,000 distinct CDR3 sequences, roughly 14% seen only once; the top ten take about a tenth.

Sample: blood. This sequence was found in a woman aged 25 to 39 with Graves' ophthalmopathy. V gene TRBV20-1 combines with J gene TRBJ2-7; 8 bases agree with TRBD1. This CDR3 reads CSAARPGQDYEQYF. Written as DNA, the CDR3 is TGCAGTGCTGCTCGTCCGGGACAGGACTACGAGCAGTACTTC.